What follows are 11 T cell receptor beta chains derived from one specimen sequenced in a study of blood T cell repertoires in COVID-19. Some clones are missing from TCRdb's copy, which holds only in-frame ones; the method was immunoSEQ multiplex PCR. This sample has a few hundred thousand clones, with 85% to 90% found just once. The source material was PBMCs or T cells enriched from blood (not recorded which). These receptors all come from a woman between 18 and 30 years old in a cohort exposed to, infected with or recovered from COVID-19 (not recorded which).

The V and J genes are TRBV10-1 and TRBJ2-5; D might be TRBD2 (6 bases). Looked up from germline, CDR1 is WNHNN and CDR2 is SYGVQD (reference sequence). Trimming stripped 2 bases from V and 2 bases from J, with 12 bases between. The CDR3 consists of 15 residues. The CDR3 DNA follows: TGCGCCAGCAGTGAGACTAGCAAGGGGCAAGAGACCCAGTACTTC. Encoded protein: CASSETSKGQETQYF.

The chain uses TRBV7-8 and TRBJ1-4; perhaps TRBD1 as D (5 bases). Trimming removed 5 bases from V and 4 bases from J, with 20 bases in between. The CDR3 contains 17 residues. Germline assignment: CDR1 SGHVS and CDR2 FQNEAQ. CDR3 loop: CASSPFGRRTNNEKLFF. DNA for the CDR3: TGTGCCAGCAGCCCATTCGGTAGGCGGACAAATAATGAAAAACTGTTTTTT.

The chain is built from TRBV3-1 (or the pseudogene TRBV3-2) and TRBJ1-6; 7 bases are shared with TRBD1. This CDR3 is built from 15 residues. Germline CDR1 reads LGHDT; CDR2 reads YNNKEL (reference sequence). J lost 6 bases, V lost 0 bases, and 2 bases had no gene match. The CDR3 loop reads CASSQDRDSNSPLHF. Written as DNA, the CDR3 is TGTGCCAGCAGCCAAGATAGGGACAGTAATTCACCCCTCCACTTT.

The genes are TRBV19 and TRBJ2-3, with TRBD1 matching over 9 bases. This CDR3 contains 16 residues. The trim removed 5 bases at V and 5 bases at J, leaving 11 bases unmatched. Germline V CDR1 and CDR2: LNHDA, SQIVND (reference sequence). CDR3 loop: CASSPLWTGVGDTQYF. CDR3 in DNA: TGTGCCAGTAGTCCTCTTTGGACAGGGGTGGGAGATACGCAGTATTTT.

The chain links TRBV30 to TRBJ2-3; D not certain. Germline-derived CDR1 and CDR2 are GTSNPN and SVGIG (reference sequence). Trimming removed 4 bases from V and 2 bases from J, with 19 bases in between. This CDR3 has 16 residues. The CDR3 nucleotides are TGTGCCTGGAAGCTTATAGCACCTGCGCCCACAGATACGCAGTATTTT. Its protein is CAWKLIAPAPTDTQYF. Using reference TRBV30 and TRBJ2-3 for the parts outside the CDR3, the full variable domain is SQTIHQWPATLVQPVGSPLSLECTVEGTSNPNLYWYRQAAGRGLQLLFYSVGIGQISSEVPQNLSASRPQDRQFILSSKKLLLSDSGFYLCAWKLIAPAPTDTQYFGPGTRLTVL.

In nucleotides, the CDR3 is TGTGCCAGCAGCGGGGAGGACACCGCCGACTATGGCTACACCTTC. Translating gives CASSGEDTADYGYTF. This chain links TRBV9 with TRBJ1-2; tentatively, D is TRBD1 (5 bases). V was trimmed by 3 bases and J by 3 bases, leaving 15 bases between them. CDR1 is SGDLS and CDR2 is YYNGEE in the germline V gene. CDR3 length: 15 amino acids.

This chain uses TRBV6-1 with TRBJ2-3; 8 bases align to TRBD2. This CDR3 has 16 residues. The germline CDR1 and CDR2 sequences are MNHNS and SASEGT. J lost 5 bases, V lost 4 bases, and 11 bases had no gene match. CDR3 protein: CASSATRSGRGDTQYF. The CDR3, as DNA: TGTGCCAGCAGTGCTACTAGGAGCGGGAGAGGAGATACGCAGTATTTT.

V is TRBV24-1 and J is TRBJ2-1; TRBD1 is a possible D gene (6 bases). The ends were cut back, 9 bases at V and 7 bases at J, with 9 bases in the middle. Germline V gene data show CDR1 as KGHDR and CDR2 as SFDVKD. This CDR3 spans 11 amino acids. For the CDR3, the DNA is TGTGCCACCCGCGACAGGAATGAGCAGTTCTTC. It yields the protein CATRDRNEQFF.

This clone came up once. This chain joins TRBV10-3 and TRBJ2-1; a possible D gene is TRBD2 (5 bases). V lost 8 bases, J lost 3 bases, and 14 bases lay in between. CDR1 is ENHRY, CDR2 SYGVKD, per germline. The CDR3 extends over 14 amino acids. The CDR3 nucleotides read TGTGCCATCCCTCCGACTATTTACTACAATGAGCAGTTCTTC. This gives the protein CAIPPTIYYNEQFF.

V and J are TRBV6-5 and TRBJ2-3; TRBD2 matches at 8 bases. Per the germline V gene, CDR1 is MNHEY and CDR2 is SVGAGI. This CDR3 has 14 residues. V trimming: 8 bases; J trimming: 6 bases; junction bases outside the gene matches: 10. CDR3 residues: CASRLAGGGDTQYF. The CDR3 DNA is TGTGCCAGCCGGCTCGCGGGGGGCGGGGATACGCAGTATTTT.

The rearrangement uses TRBV6-1 and TRBJ1-3, with D possibly being TRBD1 (6 bases). Trimming took off 2 bases at V and 1 base at J, with 9 bases between the two ends. CDR1 and CDR2 from the germline V gene are MNHNS and SASEGT. The length of the CDR3 is 15 residues. Written as DNA, the CDR3 is TGTGCCAGCAGTGAAAATACAGGGTCTGGAAACACCATATATTTT. It codes for CASSENTGSGNTIYF.